This T cell receptor beta chain was recovered during a study of CD8 T cells in Susac syndrome. Germline assignment: CDR1 SGDLS and CDR2 YYNGEE. CDR3 length equals 16 residues. V dropped 1 base and J dropped 1 base, with 9 bases sitting between them. The RNA input was about 0.5 to 1 ug, and it was reverse transcribed with random hexamers. Across 54 Vbeta and 13 Jbeta, TCR beta CDR3 was amplified with immunoSEQ multiplex PCR. TCRdb reprocessed the immunoSEQ multiplex PCR reads with MiXCR, giving one entry per CDR3 protein. Here the sample spans 180,000 or so distinct CDR3 sequences, 90% to 95% being singletons. TCR beta sequences were obtained from blood CD8+ and CD4+ T cells. TEMRA cells underwent FACS enrichment and CD8+ and CD4+ T cells underwent negative isolation.

The chain employs TRBV9 and TRBJ2-6; D call uncertain. Sequencing used CD4+ T cells from PBMCs. The receptor's source is a human donor in good health. The CDR3 region is CASSVRPPSGANVLTF. CDR3 nucleotides: TGTGCCAGCAGCGTACGCCCACCTTCTGGGGCCAACGTCCTGACTTTC.